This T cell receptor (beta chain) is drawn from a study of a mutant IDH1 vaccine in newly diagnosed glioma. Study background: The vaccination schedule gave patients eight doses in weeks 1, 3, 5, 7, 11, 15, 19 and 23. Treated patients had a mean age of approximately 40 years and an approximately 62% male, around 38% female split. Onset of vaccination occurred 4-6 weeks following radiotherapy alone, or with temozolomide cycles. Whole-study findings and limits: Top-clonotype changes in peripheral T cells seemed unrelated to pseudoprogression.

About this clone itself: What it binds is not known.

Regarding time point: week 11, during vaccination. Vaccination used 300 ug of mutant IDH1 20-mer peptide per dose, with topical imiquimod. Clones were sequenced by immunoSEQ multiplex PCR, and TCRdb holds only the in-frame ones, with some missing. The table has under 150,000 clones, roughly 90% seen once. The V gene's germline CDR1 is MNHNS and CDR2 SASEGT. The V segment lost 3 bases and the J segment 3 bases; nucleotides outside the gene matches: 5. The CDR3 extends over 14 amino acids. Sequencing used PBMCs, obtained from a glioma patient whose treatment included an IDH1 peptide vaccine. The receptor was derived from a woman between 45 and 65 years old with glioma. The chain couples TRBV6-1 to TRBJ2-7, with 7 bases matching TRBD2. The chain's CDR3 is CASSEGGSVYEQYF. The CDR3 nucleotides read TGTGCCAGCAGTGAGGGCGGGAGTGTCTACGAGCAGTACTTC.